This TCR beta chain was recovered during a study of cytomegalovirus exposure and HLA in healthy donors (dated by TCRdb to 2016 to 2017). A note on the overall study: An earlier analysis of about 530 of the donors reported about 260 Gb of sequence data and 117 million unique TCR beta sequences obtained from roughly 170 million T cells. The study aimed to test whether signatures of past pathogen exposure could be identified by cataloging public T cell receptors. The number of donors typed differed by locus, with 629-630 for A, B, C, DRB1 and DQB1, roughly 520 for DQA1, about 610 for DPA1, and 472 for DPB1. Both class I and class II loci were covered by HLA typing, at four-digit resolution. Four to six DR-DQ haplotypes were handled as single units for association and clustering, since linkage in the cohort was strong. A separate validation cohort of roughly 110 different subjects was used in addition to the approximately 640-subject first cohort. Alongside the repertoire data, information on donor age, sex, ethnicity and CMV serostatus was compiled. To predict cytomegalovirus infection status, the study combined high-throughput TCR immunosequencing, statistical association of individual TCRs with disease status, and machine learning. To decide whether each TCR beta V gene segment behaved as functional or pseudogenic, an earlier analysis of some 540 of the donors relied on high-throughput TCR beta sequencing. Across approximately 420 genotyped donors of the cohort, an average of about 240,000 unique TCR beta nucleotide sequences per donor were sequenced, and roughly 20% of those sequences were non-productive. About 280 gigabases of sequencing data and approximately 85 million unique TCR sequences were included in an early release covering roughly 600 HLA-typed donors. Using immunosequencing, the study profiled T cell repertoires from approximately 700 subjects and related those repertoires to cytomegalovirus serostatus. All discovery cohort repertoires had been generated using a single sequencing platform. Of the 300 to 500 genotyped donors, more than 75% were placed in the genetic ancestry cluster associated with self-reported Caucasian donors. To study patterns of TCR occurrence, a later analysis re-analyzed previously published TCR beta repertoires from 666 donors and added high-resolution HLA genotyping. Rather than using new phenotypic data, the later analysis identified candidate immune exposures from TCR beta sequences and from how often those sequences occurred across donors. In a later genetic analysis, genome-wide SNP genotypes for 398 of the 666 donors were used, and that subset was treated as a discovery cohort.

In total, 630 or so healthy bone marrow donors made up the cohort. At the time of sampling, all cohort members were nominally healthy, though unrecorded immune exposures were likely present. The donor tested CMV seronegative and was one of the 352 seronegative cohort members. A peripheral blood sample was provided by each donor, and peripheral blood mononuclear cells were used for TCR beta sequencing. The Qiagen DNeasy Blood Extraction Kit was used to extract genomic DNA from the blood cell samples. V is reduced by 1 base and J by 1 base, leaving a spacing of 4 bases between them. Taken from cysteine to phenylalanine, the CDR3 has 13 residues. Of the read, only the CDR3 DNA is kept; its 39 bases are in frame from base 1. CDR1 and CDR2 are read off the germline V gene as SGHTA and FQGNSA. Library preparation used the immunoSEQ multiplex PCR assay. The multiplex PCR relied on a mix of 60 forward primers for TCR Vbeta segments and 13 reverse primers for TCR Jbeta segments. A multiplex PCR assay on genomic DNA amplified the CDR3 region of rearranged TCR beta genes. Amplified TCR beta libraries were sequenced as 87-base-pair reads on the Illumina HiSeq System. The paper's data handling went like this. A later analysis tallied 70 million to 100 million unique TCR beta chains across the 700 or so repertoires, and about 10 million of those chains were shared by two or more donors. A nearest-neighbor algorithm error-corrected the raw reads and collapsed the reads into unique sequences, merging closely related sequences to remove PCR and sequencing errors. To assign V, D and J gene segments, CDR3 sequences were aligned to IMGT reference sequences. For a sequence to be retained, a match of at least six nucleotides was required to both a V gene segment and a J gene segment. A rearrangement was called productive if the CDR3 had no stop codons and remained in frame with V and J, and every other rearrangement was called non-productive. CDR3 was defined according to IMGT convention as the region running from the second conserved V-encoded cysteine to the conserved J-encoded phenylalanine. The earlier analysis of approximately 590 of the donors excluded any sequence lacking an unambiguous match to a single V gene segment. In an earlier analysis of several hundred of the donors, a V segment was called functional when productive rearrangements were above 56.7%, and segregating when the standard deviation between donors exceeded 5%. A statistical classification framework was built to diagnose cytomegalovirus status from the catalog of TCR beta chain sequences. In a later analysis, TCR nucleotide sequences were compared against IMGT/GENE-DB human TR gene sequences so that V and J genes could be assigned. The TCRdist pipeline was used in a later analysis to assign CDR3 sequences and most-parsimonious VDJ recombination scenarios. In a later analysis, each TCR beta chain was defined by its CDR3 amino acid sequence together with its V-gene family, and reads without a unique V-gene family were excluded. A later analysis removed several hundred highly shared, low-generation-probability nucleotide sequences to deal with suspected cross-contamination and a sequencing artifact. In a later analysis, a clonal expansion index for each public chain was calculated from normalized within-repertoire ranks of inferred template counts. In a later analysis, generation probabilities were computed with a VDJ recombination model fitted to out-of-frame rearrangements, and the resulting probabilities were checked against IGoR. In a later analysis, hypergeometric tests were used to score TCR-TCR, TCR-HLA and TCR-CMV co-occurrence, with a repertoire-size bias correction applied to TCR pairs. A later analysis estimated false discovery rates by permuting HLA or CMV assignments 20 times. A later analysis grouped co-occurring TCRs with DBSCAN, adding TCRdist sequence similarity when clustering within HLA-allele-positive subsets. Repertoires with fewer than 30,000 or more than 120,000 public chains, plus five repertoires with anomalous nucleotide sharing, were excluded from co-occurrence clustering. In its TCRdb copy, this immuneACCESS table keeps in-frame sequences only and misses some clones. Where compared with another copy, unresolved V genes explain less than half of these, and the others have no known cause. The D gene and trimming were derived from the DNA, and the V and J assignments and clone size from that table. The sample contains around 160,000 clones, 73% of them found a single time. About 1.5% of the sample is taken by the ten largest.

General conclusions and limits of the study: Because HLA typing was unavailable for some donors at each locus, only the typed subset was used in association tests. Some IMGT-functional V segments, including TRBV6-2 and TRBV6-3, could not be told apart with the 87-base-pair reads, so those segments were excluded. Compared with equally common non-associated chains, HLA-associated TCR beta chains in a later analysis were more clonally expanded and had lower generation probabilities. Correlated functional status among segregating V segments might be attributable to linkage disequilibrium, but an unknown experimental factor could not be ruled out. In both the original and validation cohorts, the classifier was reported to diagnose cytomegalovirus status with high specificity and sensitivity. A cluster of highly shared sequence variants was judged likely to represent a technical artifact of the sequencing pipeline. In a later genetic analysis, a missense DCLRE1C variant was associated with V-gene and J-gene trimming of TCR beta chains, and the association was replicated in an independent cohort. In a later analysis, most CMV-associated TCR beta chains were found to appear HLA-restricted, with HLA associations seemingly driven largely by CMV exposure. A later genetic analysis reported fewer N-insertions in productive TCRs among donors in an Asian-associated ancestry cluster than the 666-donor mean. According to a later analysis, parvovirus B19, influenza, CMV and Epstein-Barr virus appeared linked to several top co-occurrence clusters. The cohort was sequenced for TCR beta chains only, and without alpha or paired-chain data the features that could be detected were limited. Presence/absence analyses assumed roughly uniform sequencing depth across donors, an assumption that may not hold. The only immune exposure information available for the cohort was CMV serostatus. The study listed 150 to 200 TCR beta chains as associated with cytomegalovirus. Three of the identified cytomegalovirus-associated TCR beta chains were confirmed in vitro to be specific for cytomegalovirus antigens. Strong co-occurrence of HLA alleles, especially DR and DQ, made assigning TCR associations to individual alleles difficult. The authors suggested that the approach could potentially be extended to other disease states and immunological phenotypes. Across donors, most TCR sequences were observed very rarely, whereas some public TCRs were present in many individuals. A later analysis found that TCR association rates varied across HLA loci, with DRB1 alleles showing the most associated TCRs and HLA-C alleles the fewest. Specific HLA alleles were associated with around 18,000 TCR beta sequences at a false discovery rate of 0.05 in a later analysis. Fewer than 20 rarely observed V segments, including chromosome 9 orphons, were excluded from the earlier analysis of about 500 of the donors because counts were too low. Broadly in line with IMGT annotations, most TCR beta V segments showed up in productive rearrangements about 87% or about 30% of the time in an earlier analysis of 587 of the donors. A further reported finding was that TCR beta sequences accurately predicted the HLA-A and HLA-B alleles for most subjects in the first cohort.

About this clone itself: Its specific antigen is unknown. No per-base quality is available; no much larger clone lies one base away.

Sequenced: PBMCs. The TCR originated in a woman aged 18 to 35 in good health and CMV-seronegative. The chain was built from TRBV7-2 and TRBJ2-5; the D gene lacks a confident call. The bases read TGTGCCAGCAGCTTAGGACTCCAAGAGACCCAGTACTTC. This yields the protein CASSLGLQETQYF.